This T cell receptor beta chain was recovered during a study of blood T cells in healthy people across ages (dated by TCRdb to the mid-2010s). The study in broad terms: In model experiments, template switching captured about one uniquely barcoded TCR beta cDNA molecule for every two T cells. To avoid experimental bias, donors of different ages were distributed randomly across sequencing lanes. Donors were grouped into four age groups: young (average roughly 17 years), middle-aged (around 39), aged (roughly 62) and long-lived (just over 80). For two donors (one aged 18 to 30 and one aged 80 or older), the study analyzed two additional independent replicas of 1 million unique cDNA reads from the same blood draw. To track age-related changes in TCR beta repertoire diversity, the study relied on deep sequencing normalized with unique cDNA molecular identifiers.

A remark on this clonotype: The antigen it recognizes is unknown. One junction end disagrees with the germline gene, perhaps due to a read error.

Here is what the overall study found, with its caveats: Because the CMV infection status of the donors was unknown, age-related changes in expanded clonotypes may potentially have been confounded. The percentage of naive T cells measured by flow cytometry correlated strongly with observed TCR beta diversity. Because profiling used bulk unsorted PBMCs, naive and antigen-experienced compartments could not be compared conclusively. Estimates of total diversity based on one million sequenced T cells were regarded as lower bounds and as underestimates. Compared with the aged group, more naive CD4+ T cells, fewer expanded clones and increased TCR diversity were shown by the long-lived group, suggesting age selection. Observed TCR beta diversity per million T cells fell roughly linearly with age, and a significant reduction was already apparent by age approximately 41.

The germline V gene encodes CDR1 LGHNA and CDR2 YNFKEQ. From cysteine to phenylalanine, the CDR3 is 15 amino acids long. Only the CDR3 part of the read is kept: 45 bases, read in frame from the first base. The donors were 40 or so Caucasian individuals from Russia, aged roughly 6 to 90 years, who were systemically healthy. Around 9.9 milliliters of peripheral blood were collected from each donor into EDTA-treated Vacutainer tubes. Ficoll-Paque density-gradient centrifugation was used to isolate PBMCs, with at least 6 million per sample. Trizol reagent was used to extract total RNA from PBMCs, with at least 6 micrograms per sample. For every donor, flow cytometry on a PBMC aliquot measured the percentage of naive CD45RAhigh/CD27high T cells. Libraries were built with 5' RACE. Sequencing took place on an Illumina HiSeq 2500. The second PCR ran for roughly 7 to 12 cycles and used a J-beta primer mix along with a sample-barcoded 5' primer. A unique molecular identifier was introduced onto each TCR beta cDNA molecule by a template-switch 5' adaptor carrying 12 random nucleotides. Each sample yielded at least 2.5 million CDR3-containing paired-end reads. The Mint cDNA synthesis kit, primed by a TRBC-specific oligonucleotide, was used to synthesize first-strand cDNA from all RNA. All cDNA was treated with uracil-DNA glycosylase and then went through a first 18-cycle PCR with the universal primers M1SS and BC2_uni_R. The published analysis was carried out like this. For normalization, 1 million high-quality reads, each with a distinct molecular identifier, were randomly selected from each sample. Reads with shared molecular identifiers were discarded instead of being binned into consensus sequences. MiTCR, set to a Q25 quality threshold and the strictest error-elimination algorithm, was used for CDR3 identification, clonotype clustering and error correction. A nonparametric unseen species model with Euler transformation was used to estimate lower-bound total TCR beta diversity. TCRdb ran its own pipeline on the public reads, namely fastp trimming at Q25 and MiXCR clone calling, and kept in-frame beta chains. When rows share a CDR3 protein, they turn into one entry using the most common DNA and genes. For this entry, the V and J calls and clone size follow TCRdb and not the study's own pipeline. Counted in this sample were some 1.4 million distinct CDR3 sequences; roughly 40% of them appeared once. The ten largest clones capture roughly 7.7% of the sample.

This receptor was identified in a woman aged 18 to 35 in good health. The rearranged segments are TRBV4-2 and TRBJ2-3; the D segment cannot be called with confidence. Sequences were obtained from blood. This receptor carries the CDR3 CASSQDGLPTDTRYF. The DNA reads as follows: TGTGCCAGCAGCCAAGATGGGCTGCCCACAGATACGCGGTATTTT.